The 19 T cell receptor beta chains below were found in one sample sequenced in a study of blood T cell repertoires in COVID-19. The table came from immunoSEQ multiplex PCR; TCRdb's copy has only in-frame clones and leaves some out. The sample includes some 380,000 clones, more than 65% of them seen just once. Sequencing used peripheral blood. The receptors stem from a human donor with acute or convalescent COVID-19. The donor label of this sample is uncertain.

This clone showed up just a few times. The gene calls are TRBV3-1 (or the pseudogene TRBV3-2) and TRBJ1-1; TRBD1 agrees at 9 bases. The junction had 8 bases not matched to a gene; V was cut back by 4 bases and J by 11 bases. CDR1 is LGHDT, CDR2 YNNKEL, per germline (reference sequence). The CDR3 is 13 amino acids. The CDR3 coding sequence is TGTGCCAGCAGCCGATCGACAGGGGGGTTTGCTTTCTTT. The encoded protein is CASSRSTGGFAFF.

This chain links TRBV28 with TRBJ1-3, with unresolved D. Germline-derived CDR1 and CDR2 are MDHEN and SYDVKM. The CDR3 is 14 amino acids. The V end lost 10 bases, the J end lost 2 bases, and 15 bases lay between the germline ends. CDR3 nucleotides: TGTGCCACCTCCCGGGGAGGCACTGGAAACACCATATATTTT. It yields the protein CATSRGGTGNTIYF.

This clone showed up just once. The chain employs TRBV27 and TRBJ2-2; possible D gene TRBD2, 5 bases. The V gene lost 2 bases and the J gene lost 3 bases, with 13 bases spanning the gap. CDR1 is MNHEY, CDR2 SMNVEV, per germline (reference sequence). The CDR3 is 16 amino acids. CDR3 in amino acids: CASSLTAGPYTGELFF. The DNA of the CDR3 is TGTGCCAGCAGTTTAACGGCGGGCCCCTACACCGGGGAGCTGTTTTTT.

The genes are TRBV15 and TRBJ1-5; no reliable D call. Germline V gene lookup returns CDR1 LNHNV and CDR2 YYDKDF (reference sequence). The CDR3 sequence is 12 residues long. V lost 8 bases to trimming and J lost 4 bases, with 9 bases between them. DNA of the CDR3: TGTGCCACCGGCTCAGGAAATCAGCCCCAGCATTTT. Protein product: CATGSGNQPQHF.

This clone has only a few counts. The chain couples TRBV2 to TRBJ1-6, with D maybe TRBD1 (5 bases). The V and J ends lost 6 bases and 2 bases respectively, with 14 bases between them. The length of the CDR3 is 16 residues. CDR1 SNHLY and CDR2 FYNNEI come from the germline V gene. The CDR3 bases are TGTGCCAGCAGAAGGGGTCAGGCCACCTATAATTCACCCCTCCACTTT. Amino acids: CASRRGQATYNSPLHF.

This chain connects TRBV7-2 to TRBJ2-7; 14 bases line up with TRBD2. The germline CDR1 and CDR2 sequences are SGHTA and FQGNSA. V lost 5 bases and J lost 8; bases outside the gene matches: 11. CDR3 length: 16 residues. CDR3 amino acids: CASSITSGTSGSKQYF. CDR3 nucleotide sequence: TGTGCCAGCAGCATAACCTCCGGGACTAGCGGGAGTAAGCAGTACTTC.

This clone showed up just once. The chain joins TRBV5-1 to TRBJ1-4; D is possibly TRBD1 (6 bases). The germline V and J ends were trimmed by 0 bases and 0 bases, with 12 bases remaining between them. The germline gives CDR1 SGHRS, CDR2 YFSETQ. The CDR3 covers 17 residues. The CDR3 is CASSLVGGLTTNEKLFF. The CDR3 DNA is TGCGCCAGCAGCTTGGTCGGGGGGCTTACAACTAATGAAAAACTGTTTTTT.

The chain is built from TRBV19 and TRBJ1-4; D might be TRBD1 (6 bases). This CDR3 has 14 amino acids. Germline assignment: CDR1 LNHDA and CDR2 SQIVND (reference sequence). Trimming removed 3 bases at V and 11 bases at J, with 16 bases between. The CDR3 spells CASSMDSTVDKLFF. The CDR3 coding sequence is TGTGCCAGTAGTATGGACAGTACGGTGGACAAACTGTTTTTT.

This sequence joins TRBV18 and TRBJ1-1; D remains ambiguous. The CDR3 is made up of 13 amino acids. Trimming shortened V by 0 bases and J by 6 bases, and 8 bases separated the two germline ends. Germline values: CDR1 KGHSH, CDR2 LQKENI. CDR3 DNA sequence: TGTGCCAGCTCACCACCGTACGGGGCTGAAGCTTTCTTT. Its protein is CASSPPYGAEAFF.

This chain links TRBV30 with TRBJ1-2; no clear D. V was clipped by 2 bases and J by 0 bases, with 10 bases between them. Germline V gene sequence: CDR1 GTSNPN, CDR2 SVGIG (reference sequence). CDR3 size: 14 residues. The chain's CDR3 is CAWSRELANYGYTF. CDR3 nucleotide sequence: TGTGCCTGGAGTAGGGAGCTAGCTAACTATGGCTACACCTTC.

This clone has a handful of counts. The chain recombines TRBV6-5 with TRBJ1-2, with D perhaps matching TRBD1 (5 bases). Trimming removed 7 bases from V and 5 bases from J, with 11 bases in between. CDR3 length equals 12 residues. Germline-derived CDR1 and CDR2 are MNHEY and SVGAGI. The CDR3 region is CASTDGGYGYTF. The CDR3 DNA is TGTGCCAGCACCGACGGGGGATATGGCTACACCTTC.

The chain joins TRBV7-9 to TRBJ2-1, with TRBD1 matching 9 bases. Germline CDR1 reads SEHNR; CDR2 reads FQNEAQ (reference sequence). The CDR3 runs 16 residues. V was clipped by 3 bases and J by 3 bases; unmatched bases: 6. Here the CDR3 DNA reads TGTGCCAGCAGCTTCGACGGGACAGGGATCTACAATGAGCAGTTCTTC. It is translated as CASSFDGTGIYNEQFF.

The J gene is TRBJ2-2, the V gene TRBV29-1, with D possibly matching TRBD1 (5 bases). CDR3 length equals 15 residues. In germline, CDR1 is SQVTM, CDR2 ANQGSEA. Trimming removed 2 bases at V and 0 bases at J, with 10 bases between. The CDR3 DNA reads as TGCAGCGTTGAATGGACAACGCCGAACACCGGGGAGCTGTTTTTT. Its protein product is CSVEWTTPNTGELFF.

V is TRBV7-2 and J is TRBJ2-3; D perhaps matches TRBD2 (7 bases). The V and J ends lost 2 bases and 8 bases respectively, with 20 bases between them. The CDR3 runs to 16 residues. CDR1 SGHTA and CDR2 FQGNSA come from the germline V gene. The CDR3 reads CASSLSTSSQGSTQYF. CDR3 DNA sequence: TGTGCCAGCAGCTTATCGACTAGCTCACAGGGATCTACGCAGTATTTT.

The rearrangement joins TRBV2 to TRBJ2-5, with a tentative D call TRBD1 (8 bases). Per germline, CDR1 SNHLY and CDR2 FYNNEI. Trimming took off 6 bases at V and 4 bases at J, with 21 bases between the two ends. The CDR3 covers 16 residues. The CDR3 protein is CASSSQGGRARETQYF. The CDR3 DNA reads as TGTGCCAGCAGCTCACAGGGGGGGCGAGCGCGAGAGACCCAGTACTTC.

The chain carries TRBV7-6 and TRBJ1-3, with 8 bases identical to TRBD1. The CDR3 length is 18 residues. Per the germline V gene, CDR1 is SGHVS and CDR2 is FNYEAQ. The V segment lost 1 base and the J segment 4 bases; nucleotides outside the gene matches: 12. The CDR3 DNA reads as TGTGCCAGCAGCTTAGGCACGGGGCAGGGGGCGTACGGAAACACCATATATTTT. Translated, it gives CASSLGTGQGAYGNTIYF.

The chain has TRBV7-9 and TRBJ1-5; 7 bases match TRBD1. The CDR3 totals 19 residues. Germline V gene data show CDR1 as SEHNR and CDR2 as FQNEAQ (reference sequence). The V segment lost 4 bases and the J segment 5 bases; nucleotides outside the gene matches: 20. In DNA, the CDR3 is TGTGCCAGCAGCTCCTACAGGGGCCGCGGTTTAGGTCAAGATCAGCCCCAGCATTTT. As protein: CASSSYRGRGLGQDQPQHF.

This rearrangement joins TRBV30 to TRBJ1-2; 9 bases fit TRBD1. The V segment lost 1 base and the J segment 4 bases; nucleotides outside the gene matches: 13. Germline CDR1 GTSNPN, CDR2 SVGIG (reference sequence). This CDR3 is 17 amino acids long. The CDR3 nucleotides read TGTGCCTGGAGTGCCCAACAGGGGGCGGTAGGGGTCTATGGCTACACCTTC. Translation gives CAWSAQQGAVGVYGYTF.

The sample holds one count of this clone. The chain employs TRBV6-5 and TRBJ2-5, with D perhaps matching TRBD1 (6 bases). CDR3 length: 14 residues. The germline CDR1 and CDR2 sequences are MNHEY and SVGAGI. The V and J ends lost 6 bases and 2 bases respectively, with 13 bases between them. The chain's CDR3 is CASSHLGQQETQYF. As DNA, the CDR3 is TGTGCCAGCAGCCATCTCGGACAGCAAGAGACCCAGTACTTC.